This record covers a single T cell receptor beta chain. Its antigen is unknown. Produced via immunoSEQ multiplex PCR; TCRdb's table is partial and in-frame only. The sample lists tens of thousands of clones, around 82% occurring once. Germline V gene lookup returns CDR1 ENHRY and CDR2 SYGVKD. V gave up 11 bases and J gave up 2 bases; unmatched junction bases: 11. The CDR3 covers 14 residues. Noted time point: week 47, end of study. The investigators gave 300 ug of mutant IDH1 20-mer peptide in each vaccine dose, together with topical imiquimod. This sample is part of a study of a mutant IDH1 vaccine in newly diagnosed glioma.

The receptor was derived from a young man with glioma. Some clones in this sample may be carry-over from other donors' samples. Sequenced here: PBMCs, sampled from a glioma patient whose treatment included an IDH1 peptide vaccine. The chain recombines TRBV10-3 with TRBJ1-1, with TRBD1 matching over 7 bases. CDR3 DNA sequence: TGTGCCCTTCGTGCTAGGGGGCCTAACACTGAAGCTTTCTTT. Its translation is CALRARGPNTEAFF.